The 18 T cell receptor beta chains below were found in one sample sequenced in a study of molecular identifiers for immune sequencing clone quantification. TCRdb recomputed calls from the PCR reads with MiXCR, one row per CDR3 protein. The profile covers under 600,000 distinct CDR3 sequences, with roughly 25% appearing a single time and 0.76% taken by the ten largest. Sequenced input: naive CD8+ T cells from blood, with Jurkat cell RNA spiked in. Subset specified: FACS-sorted CD8+CD4-CCR7+CD45RA+ naive T cells. These receptors were obtained from a human donor in good health. Some libraries in this study had Jurkat cell RNA spiked in.

This clonotype was recorded at least ten times. The rearrangement links TRBV6-2 or TRBV6-3 to TRBJ1-5; 7 nucleotides line up with TRBD1. The CDR3 covers 15 residues. The V and J ends lost 0 bases and 7 bases, in that order; junction bases with no gene match: 6. Germline lookup yields CDR1 MNHEY and CDR2 SVGEGT. The CDR3 region is CASSYSRGGGQPQHF. CDR3 DNA sequence: TGTGCCAGCAGTTACTCGAGAGGGGGCGGACAGCCCCAGCATTTT.

This clonotype has ten or more counts. The chain joins TRBV7-9 to TRBJ1-4; the D gene is possibly TRBD1 (5 bases). V lost 0 bases and J lost 8, with 13 bases in between. Per germline, CDR1 SEHNR and CDR2 FQNEAQ (reference sequence). The CDR3 length is 15 residues. The CDR3 DNA sequence: TGTGCCAGCAGCTTAGCGCAGCGGGGGAGCGAAAAACTGTTTTTT. Its translation: CASSLAQRGSEKLFF.

The chain employs TRBV13 and TRBJ2-3, with 11 bases aligning to TRBD2. With 5 bases clipped from V and 6 bases from J, the junction kept 10 bases outside the gene matches. Germline loops: CDR1 PRHDT, CDR2 FYEKMQ (reference sequence). The CDR3 extends over 16 amino acids. The CDR3 DNA is TGTGCCAGCAGCCCACCGGGACTAGCGGAGGAGGATACGCAGTATTTT. Translation: CASSPPGLAEEDTQYF.

A few counts support this clonotype. V and J are TRBV12-3 or TRBV12-4 and TRBJ1-1; D is unclear. The CDR3 consists of 10 residues. With 10 bases removed from V and 2 bases from J, the gap between germline ends came to 5 bases. The CDR3 loop is CATLNTEAFF. CDR3 coding DNA: TGTGCCACCCTAAACACTGAAGCTTTCTTT.

The chain links TRBV19 to TRBJ2-5; D unresolved. The V and J ends lost 7 bases and 2 bases respectively, with 35 bases between them. CDR1 and CDR2 from the germline V gene are LNHDA and SQIVND (reference sequence). This CDR3 has 21 residues. The DNA of the CDR3 is TGTGCCAGTACCCTGAGAATTGGGTTCGGTTCCAGCCCCTCCGGTCAAGAGACCCAGTACTTC. Translated, it gives CASTLRIGFGSSPSGQETQYF.

To note about this clonotype: This sequence may be a read error, since a much larger clone differs from it by one base. The chain carries TRBV12-3 or TRBV12-4 and TRBJ2-5; D might be TRBD2 (6 bases). This CDR3 is built from 16 residues. Trimming pared 3 bases from V and 3 bases from J, leaving 17 bases between. CDR3 sequence: CASSFGWSGGKETQYF. In nucleotides, the CDR3 is TGTGCCAGCAGTTTTGGATGGTCTGGGGGGAAAGAGACCCAGTACTTC.

This clonotype was counted many times. The rearrangement uses TRBV5-1 and TRBJ1-1; D unclear. The V and J ends lost 0 bases and 3 bases respectively, with 12 bases between them. Germline loops: CDR1 SGHRS, CDR2 YFSETQ. This CDR3 is 15 amino acids long. The DNA for the CDR3 is TGCGCCAGCAGCTTGGATCTGGGAAGAGACACTGAAGCTTTCTTT. As protein: CASSLDLGRDTEAFF.

This chain joins TRBV7-3 and TRBJ2-1; possible D gene TRBD1, 6 bases. Germline CDR1 and CDR2: SGHTA and FQGTGA. The CDR3 length is 14 residues. V lost 5 bases to trimming and J lost 8 bases, with 16 bases between them. In DNA form, the CDR3 reads TGTGCCAGCAGCCTCACCACCAGGGGAGATGAGCAGTTCTTC. This encodes CASSLTTRGDEQFF.

In the case of this clonotype: This may arise from a read error, as a much more abundant clone is one base away. The gene calls are TRBV7-9 and TRBJ2-4; possibly TRBD2 for D (6 bases). From germline, CDR1 is SEHNR and CDR2 FQNEAQ (reference sequence). CDR3 length equals 16 residues. The CDR3 sequence is CTSSRTDGGAKNIQYF. CDR3 nucleotide sequence: TGTACCAGCAGCCGCACGGACGGGGGAGCCAAAAACATTCAGTACTTC. The variable domain in full, completed from reference TRBV7-9 and TRBJ2-4, reads DTGVSQNPRHKITKRGQNVTFRCDPISEHNRLYWYRQTLGQGPEFLTYFQNEAQLEKSRLLSDRFSAERPKGSFSTLEIQRTEQGDSAMYLCTSSRTDGGAKNIQYFGAGTRLSVL.

This clonotype was seen many times. The CDR3 loop is CASSAVGTDTQYF. CDR3 bases: TGTGCCAGCAGTGCGGTCGGCACAGATACGCAGTATTTT. V is TRBV12-3 or TRBV12-4 and J is TRBJ2-3; D remains ambiguous. The CDR3 extends over 13 amino acids. V shed 5 bases and J shed 1 base, with 7 bases lying between them.

This clonotype was detected many times. The genes are TRBV7-9 and TRBJ2-2; D unresolved. The CDR3 length is 14 residues. V gave up 7 bases and J gave up 1 base, with 10 bases separating them. Germline CDR1 is SEHNR and CDR2 is FQNEAQ (reference sequence). CDR3 loop: CASTQRENTGELFF. As DNA, the CDR3 is TGTGCCAGCACCCAGCGAGAGAACACCGGGGAGCTGTTTTTT. Using reference TRBV7-9 and TRBJ2-2 for the parts outside the CDR3, the full variable domain is DTGVSQNPRHKITKRGQNVTFRCDPISEHNRLYWYRQTLGQGPEFLTYFQNEAQLEKSRLLSDRFSAERPKGSFSTLEIQRTEQGDSAMYLCASTQRENTGELFFGEGSRLTVL.

As concerns this clonotype: A junction boundary mismatches the germline segment, possibly from a read error. The chain uses TRBV7-9 and TRBJ2-2, with 10 bases fitting TRBD2. The CDR3 is made up of 15 amino acids. The germline gives CDR1 SEHNR, CDR2 FQNEAQ (reference sequence). The CDR3 DNA is TGTGCCAGCAGCTCCGGGACTAGCGAAGCCGGGGTGCTGTTTTTT. Translating it yields CASSSGTSEAGVLFF.

About this clonotype itself: The junction differs from germline at one of its ends, possibly a read error. The V call is TRBV7-6, the J call TRBJ1-2, with D unclear. The CDR3 is 16 residues long. Per germline, CDR1 SGHVS and CDR2 FNYEAQ. The DNA of the CDR3 is TGTGCCAGCAGCTTAACAAGGCCGACAATCAACTATGGCTACCCCTTC. This gives the protein CASSLTRPTINYGYPF.

There are a few counts of this clonotype. The chain employs TRBV20-1 and TRBJ2-5; D is ambiguous. This CDR3 contains 13 residues. Germline lookup yields CDR1 DFQATT and CDR2 SNEGSKA (reference sequence). Trimming cost V 6 bases and J 0 bases, with 11 bases left between them. Here the CDR3 reads CSARVENQETQYF. The CDR3 region has the DNA TGCAGTGCCCGGGTGGAGAACCAAGAGACCCAGTACTTC.

Regarding this clonotype: A much larger clone lies one base from this, so it may be a read error. The rearrangement joins TRBV4-3 to TRBJ1-2, with D unresolved. Trimming left V 0 bases short and J 4 bases short, with 12 bases between. The germline V gene has CDR1 LGHNA and CDR2 YSLEER. The CDR3 is made up of 15 amino acids. This CDR3 reads CASSQDVSRTYGYTF. The CDR3 DNA reads TGCGCCAGCAGCCAAGATGTGAGCCGGACCTATGGCTACACCTTC.

This clonotype was seen only a few times. This chain connects TRBV7-9 to TRBJ1-2; D remains unclear. Germline CDR1 and CDR2: SEHNR and FQNEAQ (reference sequence). Trimming took off 5 bases at V and 6 bases at J, with 16 bases between the two ends. The CDR3 extends over 14 amino acids. DNA of the CDR3: TGTGCCAGCAGCCACCACCGCCCCCTTGATGGCTACACCTTC. Amino acid sequence: CASSHHRPLDGYTF.

The V call is TRBV2, the J call TRBJ1-3; D may be TRBD1 (5 bases). V gave up 1 base and J gave up 4 bases, with 8 bases separating them. The germline gives CDR1 SNHLY, CDR2 FYNNEI. CDR3 size: 14 residues. The CDR3 DNA sequence: TGTGCCAGCAGTGAAGTGGGGGACGGAAACACCATATATTTT. Translating it yields CASSEVGDGNTIYF.

This clonotype was observed a single time. One end of the junction varies from germline; a read error may be responsible. This sequence joins TRBV9 and TRBJ2-3; TRBD1 aligns across 7 bases. The CDR3 consists of 15 residues. CDR1 and CDR2 (germline): SGDLS, YYNGEE. In DNA form, the CDR3 reads TGTGCCGGCAGCGCAGGGACAGTCAACACAGATACGCAGTATTTT. This translates into CAGSAGTVNTDTQYF.